A single sample gave rise to the 24 T cell receptor beta chains below, sequenced in a study of response to subunit inactivated influenza vaccine. TCRdb fed the RT-PCR reads into MiXCR, producing one record per CDR3 protein. The profile shows about 780,000 distinct CDR3 sequences, 18% of them singletons. Sample: PBMCs from blood, taken less than 6 days after vaccination. The source is a man in his forties or fifties who received an inactivated influenza vaccine.

This clonotype was detected only a few times. This chain joins TRBV19 and TRBJ2-3, with D possibly matching TRBD1 (6 bases). V gave up 10 bases and J gave up 3 bases, with 14 bases separating them. CDR1 and CDR2 from the germline V gene are LNHDA and SQIVND (reference sequence). The length of the CDR3 is 13 residues. This CDR3 is CATTGTGTDTQYF. CDR3 nucleotide sequence: TGTGCCACTACAGGGACGGGGACAGATACGCAGTATTTT.

This rearrangement joins TRBV7-3 to TRBJ2-1, with 9 nucleotides matching TRBD2. CDR1 is SGHTA, CDR2 FQGTGA, per germline. The CDR3 totals 15 residues. V gave up 5 bases and J gave up 0 bases; unmatched junction bases: 2. As DNA, the CDR3 is TGTGCCAGCAGCGAACTAGCGGGCTCCTACAATGAGCAGTTCTTC. Translating it yields CASSELAGSYNEQFF.

The chain combines TRBV12-3 or TRBV12-4 with TRBJ1-1; unclear D gene. The V gene lost 5 bases and the J gene lost 4 bases, with 17 bases spanning the gap. This CDR3 has 15 amino acids. CDR3 in DNA: TGTGCCAGCAGTCCGTACATAACAGCCGGCACTGAAGCTTTCTTT. This sequence encodes CASSPYITAGTEAFF.

This clonotype was seen more than once but under ten times. This rearrangement joins TRBV7-2 to TRBJ2-2; TRBD2 might be the D (6 bases). Germline CDR1 is SGHTA and CDR2 is FQGNSA. Trimming pared 5 bases from V and 1 base from J, leaving 17 bases between. The CDR3 is 17 residues long. The CDR3 region has the DNA TGTGCCAGCAGCCTCCGACCGGGACTCATGAACACCGGGGAGCTGTTTTTT. Translated, it gives CASSLRPGLMNTGELFF. Full variable domain (outside the CDR3, taken from reference TRBV7-2 and TRBJ2-2): GAGVSQSPSNKVTEKGKDVELRCDPISGHTALYWYRQSLGQGLEFLIYFQGNSAPDKSGLPSDRFSAERTGGSVSTLTIQRTQQEDSAVYLCASSLRPGLMNTGELFFGEGSRLTVL.

This clonotype has a count of ten or more. The chain has TRBV20-1 and TRBJ1-2; 9 bases agree with TRBD1. CDR1 and CDR2 (germline): DFQATT, SNEGSKA (reference sequence). After removal of 6 bases from V and 2 bases from J, the junction contained 4 bases not matched to a gene. The CDR3 sequence is 13 residues long. This CDR3 is CSAPGQGNYGYTF. CDR3 DNA: TGCAGTGCGCCCGGACAGGGGAACTATGGCTACACCTTC.

This clonotype was recorded at least ten times. This chain uses TRBV29-1 with TRBJ2-3; D is uncertain. CDR1 and CDR2 (germline): SQVTM, ANQGSEA. V lost 4 bases and J lost 0, with 5 bases in between. The CDR3 has 12 residues. The CDR3 DNA reads as TGCAGCGTTGTCCCAAGCACAGATACGCAGTATTTT. Translating it yields CSVVPSTDTQYF.

The chain is built from TRBV20-1 and TRBJ2-5; TRBD1 aligns across 10 bases. V trimming: 7 bases; J trimming: 5 bases; junction bases outside the gene matches: 10. This CDR3 is built from 14 residues. Germline CDR1 is DFQATT and CDR2 is SNEGSKA (reference sequence). CDR3 nucleotide sequence: TGCAGTGTGCTCCCGGGACAGGGGCGTGAGACCCAGTACTTC. It specifies CSVLPGQGRETQYF.

The chain carries TRBV11-3 and TRBJ2-2; TRBD2 might be the D (5 bases). CDR1 and CDR2 from the germline V gene are SGHNT and YENEEA. The CDR3 length is 16 residues. V lost 5 bases and J 6 bases, leaving 19 bases between the germline ends. The CDR3 region has the DNA TGTGCCAGCAGCCCGGGTGGTACGGGGTTCGCCGGGGAGCTGTTTTTT. This codes for CASSPGGTGFAGELFF.

This clonotype was seen at least ten times. The chain joins TRBV20-1 to TRBJ2-3; 8 positions agree with TRBD2. V trimming: 2 bases; J trimming: 2 bases; junction bases outside the gene matches: 6. Germline loops: CDR1 DFQATT, CDR2 SNEGSKA (reference sequence). This CDR3 contains 15 residues. The CDR3 nucleotides read TGCAGTGCTAGATCACTAGCGGAAATCACAGATACGCAGTATTTT. This gives the protein CSARSLAEITDTQYF.

This clonotype was detected only a few times. This chain joins TRBV7-2 and TRBJ1-5, with no clear D. CDR3 size: 13 residues. Trimming took off 1 base at V and 7 bases at J, with 8 bases between the two ends. Germline V gives CDR1 SGHTA, CDR2 FQGNSA. The CDR3 here is CASSLEEIQPQHF. CDR3 DNA: TGTGCCAGCAGCTTAGAGGAGATCCAGCCCCAGCATTTT.

This clonotype was counted only a few times. The rearrangement joins TRBV9 to TRBJ2-1; 11 bases fit TRBD2. Germline V lookup: CDR1 SGDLS, CDR2 YYNGEE. The CDR3 totals 16 residues. J was trimmed by 3 bases and V by 4 bases; bases with no gene match: 6. This CDR3 reads CASSISGRAVYNEQFF. In DNA form, the CDR3 reads TGTGCCAGCAGCATTAGCGGGAGGGCCGTCTACAATGAGCAGTTCTTC.

This clonotype was counted a few times. The chain employs TRBV5-5 and TRBJ2-1; D is perhaps TRBD1 (6 bases). This CDR3 has 12 amino acids. In germline, CDR1 is SGHKS, CDR2 YYEKEE (reference sequence). V lost 3 bases and J lost 7, with 8 bases in between. CDR3 region: CASSYRDNEQFF. For the CDR3, the DNA is TGTGCCAGCAGCTACAGGGATAATGAGCAGTTCTTC. Together with reference TRBV5-5 and TRBJ2-1, the CDR3 gives the full variable domain: DAGVTQSPTHLIKTRGQQVTLRCSPISGHKSVSWYQQVLGQGPQFIFQYYEKEERGRGNFPDRFSARQFPNYSSELNVNALLLGDSALYLCASSYRDNEQFFGPGTRLTVL.

The sample holds a few counts of this clonotype. The CDR3 reads CASSQDYRQGAQPQHF. The CDR3 DNA reads as TGTGCCAGCAGCCAAGATTATCGACAGGGGGCCCAGCCCCAGCATTTT. The V call is TRBV4-2, the J call TRBJ1-5; 10 bases align to TRBD1. From germline, CDR1 is LGHNA and CDR2 YNFKEQ. V was pared by 0 bases and J by 7 bases, with 6 bases of the junction left unmatched. The CDR3 runs 16 residues.

This clonotype was counted at least ten times. V usage is TRBV12-3 or TRBV12-4 and J usage is TRBJ2-7; 7 nucleotides match TRBD1. Trimming cost V 6 bases and J 4 bases; bases outside gene matches: 3. The CDR3 loop spans 12 amino acids. The CDR3, as DNA: TGTGCCAGCAGGAGGGACAGTTACGAGCAGTACTTC. Translation: CASRRDSYEQYF.

This chain links TRBV4-3 with TRBJ2-2, with no clear D. The V gene lost 4 bases and the J gene lost 1 base, with 13 bases spanning the gap. The CDR3 extends over 16 amino acids. Germline assignment: CDR1 LGHNA and CDR2 YSLEER. CDR3 loop: CASSPGEWLNTGELFF. CDR3 sequence (DNA): TGCGCCAGCAGCCCCGGAGAATGGTTGAACACCGGGGAGCTGTTTTTT.

This clonotype was counted between two and nine times. The chain recombines TRBV20-1 with TRBJ1-1, with a possible D match to TRBD1 (6 bases). The ends were cut back, 0 bases at V and 7 bases at J, with 15 bases in the middle. The CDR3 has 14 residues. Germline V gives CDR1 DFQATT, CDR2 SNEGSKA (reference sequence). The CDR3 nucleotides are TGCAGTGCTAGAGATCACCCGGGACACAGTGAAGCTTTCTTT. It encodes CSARDHPGHSEAFF.

The chain links TRBV24-1 to TRBJ2-1, with D maybe TRBD1 (6 bases). CDR1 is KGHDR, CDR2 SFDVKD, per germline. V lost 3 bases to trimming and J lost 2 bases, with 10 bases between them. The CDR3 is made up of 15 amino acids. CDR3 sequence (DNA): TGTGCCACCAGTGATGGGGACACCACCTACAATGAGCAGTTCTTC. This sequence encodes CATSDGDTTYNEQFF.

The chain joins TRBV6-2 or TRBV6-3 to TRBJ2-1, with D perhaps matching TRBD2 (5 bases). The CDR3 has 15 residues. Trimming shortened V by 2 bases and J by 7 bases, and 15 bases separated the two germline ends. Germline-derived CDR1 and CDR2 are MNHEY and SVGEGT. DNA of the CDR3: TGTGCCAGCAGTTACCGGGCCCCTCCGGGGAATGAGCAGTTCTTC. Residues: CASSYRAPPGNEQFF.

The chain joins TRBV10-3 to TRBJ2-5; possible D gene TRBD1, 6 bases. CDR1 and CDR2 (germline): ENHRY, SYGVKD. The CDR3 runs to 12 residues. Trimming shortened V by 9 bases and J by 1 base, and 9 bases separated the two germline ends. CDR3: CAIGGAQETQYF. In DNA, the CDR3 is TGTGCCATAGGGGGTGCCCAAGAGACCCAGTACTTC.

This clonotype came up many times. V and J are TRBV12-3 or TRBV12-4 and TRBJ2-7, with D maybe TRBD2 (6 bases). CDR3 length: 15 residues. The germline V and J ends were trimmed by 6 bases and 2 bases, with 17 bases remaining between them. The CDR3 loop is CASRNEEGGPYEQYF. The DNA for the CDR3 is TGTGCCAGCAGGAATGAGGAGGGAGGACCCTACGAGCAGTACTTC.

This clonotype was counted a few times. The chain recombines TRBV10-3 with TRBJ2-1; 10 positions agree with TRBD2. The V gene end was trimmed by 3 bases and the J gene end by 5 bases; junction bases not matched to a gene: 4. Germline CDR1 ENHRY, CDR2 SYGVKD. This CDR3 has 15 amino acids. CDR3 protein: CAISEPGLANNEQFF. CDR3 nucleotide sequence: TGTGCCATCAGTGAACCGGGACTAGCGAACAATGAGCAGTTCTTC.

The chain uses TRBV5-6 and TRBJ2-4; 11 nucleotides line up with TRBD2. Per germline, CDR1 SGHDT and CDR2 YYEEEE. The CDR3 consists of 21 residues. V was clipped by 0 bases and J by 0 bases; unmatched bases: 14. CDR3 in DNA: TGTGCCAGCAGCTTGGCCGGGTTCCTAGCGGGAGGCCCAATAGCCAAAAACATTCAGTACTTC. Its translation: CASSLAGFLAGGPIAKNIQYF.

Concerning this clonotype itself: The junction differs from germline at one of its ends, possibly a read error. CDR3 in amino acids: CASSLASPGLGIENTGELFF. The CDR3 DNA reads TGTGCTAGCAGCTTAGCCTCACCGGGACTAGGGATCGAAAACACCGGGGAGCTGTTTTTT. J is TRBJ2-2 and V is TRBV7-7, with TRBD2 identical over 8 bases. Germline V gene sequence: CDR1 SSHAT, CDR2 FNYEAQ (reference sequence). The CDR3 has 20 residues.

This chain connects TRBV5-1 to TRBJ2-3; 7 positions agree with TRBD1. CDR1 and CDR2 (germline): SGHRS, YFSETQ. The CDR3 totals 15 residues. Trimming at V came to 3 bases and at J to 0 bases, leaving 4 bases not matched to a gene. CDR3 in DNA: TGCGCCAGCAGCTCCATGGACAGGAGCACAGATACGCAGTATTTT. It yields the protein CASSSMDRSTDTQYF.